This note documents a single TCR beta chain sequence. V was pared by 5 bases and J by 0 bases, with 19 bases between. The CDR3 loop spans 17 amino acids. The germline V gene encodes CDR1 MGHRA and CDR2 YSYEKL. The data are from a study of cytomegalovirus exposure and HLA in healthy donors. Primers included in the PCR were 60 Vbeta and 13 Jbeta primers. Some clones are missing from TCRdb's copy, which holds only in-frame ones; the method was immunoSEQ multiplex PCR. This table holds approximately 76,000 clones, 70% to 85% found once. The genes are TRBV4-1 and TRBJ1-2; D is unresolved. This receptor was identified in a man younger than 45 in good health and CMV-seronegative. The sequenced sample consisted of PBMCs. CDR3 sequence reads: CASSATIVPDSNYGYTF. DNA of the CDR3: TGCGCCAGCAGCGCCACTATCGTCCCAGATTCTAACTATGGCTACACCTTC.